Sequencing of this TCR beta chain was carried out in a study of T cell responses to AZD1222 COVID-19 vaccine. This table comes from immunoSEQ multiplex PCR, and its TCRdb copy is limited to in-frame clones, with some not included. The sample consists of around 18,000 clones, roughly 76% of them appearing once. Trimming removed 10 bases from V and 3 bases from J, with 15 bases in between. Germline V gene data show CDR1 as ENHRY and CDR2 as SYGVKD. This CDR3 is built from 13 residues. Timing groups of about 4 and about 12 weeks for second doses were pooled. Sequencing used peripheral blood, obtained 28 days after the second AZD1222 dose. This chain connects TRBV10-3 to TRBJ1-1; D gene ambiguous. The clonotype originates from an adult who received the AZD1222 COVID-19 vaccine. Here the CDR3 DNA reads TGTGCCACCGGGTTGGCAAGGGACACTGAAGCTTTCTTT. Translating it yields CATGLARDTEAFF.